These 32 T cell receptor beta chains came from one sample sequenced in a study of a mutant IDH1 vaccine in newly diagnosed glioma. As for time point: week 5, during vaccination. Doses of 300 ug of mutant IDH1 20-mer peptide were given with topical imiquimod. Antigen specificity for these receptors is unknown. The assay was immunoSEQ multiplex PCR, and TCRdb's table has in-frame clones only and misses some. In the table there are about 38,000 clones, 78% of which are singletons. The sequences come from PBMCs, collected from a glioma patient whose treatment included an IDH1 peptide vaccine. These receptors all come from a man aged 35 to 55 with glioma.

The rearrangement joins TRBV4-1 to TRBJ1-3; no firm D call. Germline CDR1 is MGHRA and CDR2 is YSYEKL. Trimming removed 3 bases at V and 0 bases at J, with 6 bases between. This CDR3 spans 14 amino acids. The CDR3: CASSQENSGNTIYF. The CDR3, as DNA: TGCGCCAGCAGCCAGGAGAACTCTGGAAACACCATATATTTT.

The chain is built from TRBV5-4 and TRBJ1-5, with 9 bases aligning to TRBD1. This CDR3 region has 15 residues. V was pared by 3 bases and J by 3 bases, with 4 bases of the junction left unmatched. Germline V gene sequence: CDR1 SGHNT, CDR2 YYREEE (reference sequence). Here the CDR3 DNA reads TGTGCCAGCAGCTACGGGACAGGGTACAATCAGCCCCAGCATTTT. Encoded protein: CASSYGTGYNQPQHF.

This clone was observed a handful of times. The genes are TRBV27 and TRBJ2-2, with unresolved D. Germline CDR1 reads MNHEY; CDR2 reads SMNVEV (reference sequence). The CDR3 runs to 12 residues. Trimming stripped 3 bases from V and 6 bases from J, with 5 bases between. In nucleotides, the CDR3 is TGTGCCAGCAGTTTTATGGCCGGGGAGCTGTTTTTT. Its translation: CASSFMAGELFF.

This clone was observed a few times. The V gene is TRBV5-1, the J gene TRBJ1-1; D is perhaps TRBD1 (6 bases). CDR3 length equals 16 residues. Trimming cost V 3 bases and J 5 bases, with 20 bases left between them. The V gene's germline CDR1 is SGHRS and CDR2 YFSETQ. The DNA of the CDR3 is TGCGCCAGCAGCTCAGGGGCGGCGGGGTCTTTGACTGAAGCTTTCTTT. It codes for CASSSGAAGSLTEAFF. Using reference TRBV5-1 and TRBJ1-1 for the parts outside the CDR3, the full variable domain is KAGVTQTPRYLIKTRGQQVTLSCSPISGHRSVSWYQQTPGQGLQFLFEYFSETQRNKGNFPGRFSGRQFSNSRSEMNVSTLELGDSALYLCASSSGAAGSLTEAFFGQGTRLTVV.

The V gene is TRBV5-4, the J gene TRBJ2-3, with D perhaps matching TRBD1 (5 bases). The length of the CDR3 is 14 residues. Germline V lookup: CDR1 SGHNT, CDR2 YYREEE (reference sequence). Deletions cut 4 bases from V and 4 bases from J, with 13 bases between. The CDR3 DNA follows: TGTGCCAGCAGCCACCCAGGGCTCCCAGATACGCAGTATTTT. Amino acids: CASSHPGLPDTQYF.

The sample holds one count of this clone. The chain employs TRBV29-1 and TRBJ2-7; 8 nucleotides match TRBD1. The V and J ends lost 7 bases and 2 bases, in that order; junction bases with no gene match: 7. Germline CDR1 reads SQVTM; CDR2 reads ANQGSEA. CDR3 length equals 13 residues. The CDR3 DNA reads TGCAGCGCCAGCTCGGACAGGGCCTACGAGCAGTACTTC. The encoded protein is CSASSDRAYEQYF.

The table lists this clone with a count of one. The J gene is TRBJ1-5, the V gene TRBV10-3; D gene unclear. The V and J ends lost 4 bases and 0 bases respectively, with 10 bases between them. CDR1 and CDR2 (germline): ENHRY, SYGVKD. The CDR3 contains 15 residues. The CDR3 spells CAISAGSLSNQPQHF. CDR3 nucleotide sequence: TGTGCCATCAGTGCGGGCAGTCTTAGCAATCAGCCCCAGCATTTT.

This clone is a singleton in its sample. The J gene is TRBJ2-5, the V gene TRBV15, with D possibly matching TRBD2 (6 bases). The CDR3 has 17 amino acids. The V end was cut by 0 bases, the J end by 4 bases, with 18 bases between. From germline, CDR1 is LNHNV and CDR2 YYDKDF (reference sequence). The CDR3 is CATSRENPGRRGETQYF. For the CDR3, the DNA is TGTGCCACCAGCAGAGAGAACCCGGGACGGAGGGGAGAGACCCAGTACTTC.

This clone is deemed medium-sized (0.01 to 0.1%). The rearrangement joins TRBV19 to TRBJ2-7; TRBD1 aligns across 8 bases. Germline trimming cut 4 bases from V and 1 base from J; bases unmatched to any gene: 6. Germline CDR1 is LNHDA and CDR2 is SQIVND (reference sequence). This CDR3 spans 15 amino acids. The chain's CDR3 is CASSRSGTGSYEQYF. The CDR3 DNA reads as TGTGCCAGTAGTAGGTCCGGGACAGGATCCTACGAGCAGTACTTC.

The chain employs TRBV5-4 and TRBJ2-3, with D unclear. Germline V CDR1 and CDR2: SGHNT, YYREEE (reference sequence). V was trimmed by 3 bases and J by 4 bases, leaving 12 bases between them. The CDR3 extends over 14 amino acids. The DNA of the CDR3 is TGTGCCAGCAGCTGGGCGGTGGGCTCAGATACGCAGTATTTT. It codes for CASSWAVGSDTQYF.

This clone has only a few counts. The chain recombines TRBV9 with TRBJ1-1; D remains ambiguous. Per germline, CDR1 SGDLS and CDR2 YYNGEE. The CDR3 has 13 amino acids. V lost 0 bases and J lost 0, with 3 bases in between. The CDR3 here is CASSVAMNTEAFF. CDR3 coding DNA: TGTGCCAGCAGCGTAGCGATGAACACTGAAGCTTTCTTT.

The chain is built from TRBV6-5 and TRBJ2-7; 10 nucleotides agree with TRBD2. The CDR3 consists of 16 residues. V lost 3 bases to trimming and J lost 4 bases; unmatched junction nucleotides: 9. Germline-derived CDR1 and CDR2 are MNHEY and SVGAGI. CDR3 protein: CASSYSASGGLYEQYF. The CDR3, as DNA: TGTGCCAGCAGTTATAGCGCTAGCGGGGGCTTATACGAGCAGTACTTC.

V usage is TRBV5-4 and J usage is TRBJ1-1; 9 nucleotides match TRBD1. The ends lost 4 bases at V and 5 bases at J; junction bases unmatched: 6. The germline V gene encodes CDR1 SGHNT and CDR2 YYREEE (reference sequence). CDR3 length: 14 residues. The DNA of the CDR3 is TGTGCCAGCAGCGCGGGACAGGGCTGGACTGAAGCTTTCTTT. It is translated as CASSAGQGWTEAFF.

The V gene is TRBV10-2, the J gene TRBJ2-2; D tentatively reads TRBD1 or TRBD2 (5 bases each). V dropped 10 bases and J dropped 2 bases, with 20 bases sitting between them. This CDR3 spans 16 amino acids. Germline V lookup: CDR1 WSHSY, CDR2 SAAADI. CDR3 residues: CATLGVWGTNTGELFF. CDR3 nucleotide sequence: TGCGCCACCTTGGGGGTATGGGGGACCAACACCGGGGAGCTGTTTTTT.

This rearrangement joins TRBV5-6 to TRBJ2-7; D gene uncertain. The CDR3 runs to 15 residues. V was shortened by 4 bases and J by 0 bases, with 14 bases between the two germline ends. The germline gives CDR1 SGHDT, CDR2 YYEEEE. The CDR3 coding sequence is TGTGCCAGCAGCCAAACGATTAGCAACTCCTACGAGCAGTACTTC. Amino acid sequence: CASSQTISNSYEQYF.

This clone appeared a few times. The chain uses TRBV6-1 and TRBJ2-1; TRBD2 matches 7 bases. The CDR3 loop spans 15 amino acids. V was pared by 2 bases and J by 6 bases, with 7 bases of the junction left unmatched. CDR1 and CDR2 (germline): MNHNS, SASEGT. The CDR3 DNA reads TGTGCCAGCAGTGAATGGCGGGGGAGTACCAATGAGCAGTTCTTC. This sequence encodes CASSEWRGSTNEQFF.

The chain recombines TRBV2 with TRBJ1-5, with a tentative D call TRBD1 (6 bases). V gave up 5 bases and J gave up 5 bases, with 16 bases separating them. This CDR3 spans 15 amino acids. CDR1 is SNHLY and CDR2 is FYNNEI in the germline V gene. CDR3 region: CASSPQGPPHQPQHF. CDR3 sequence (DNA): TGTGCCAGCAGTCCCCAGGGGCCGCCCCATCAGCCCCAGCATTTT.

This chain connects TRBV6-5 to TRBJ1-6; 10 bases are shared with TRBD1. Germline V gene sequence: CDR1 MNHEY, CDR2 SVGAGI. This CDR3 spans 15 amino acids. Trimming cost V 6 bases and J 7 bases; bases outside gene matches: 6. CDR3 DNA sequence: TGTGCCAGCAGCTATGGGACAGGGGCCAATTCACCCCTCCACTTT. Its translation: CASSYGTGANSPLHF.

This clone was detected a few times. The chain employs TRBV10-3 and TRBJ1-1; D is undetermined. The CDR3 covers 13 residues. Germline loops: CDR1 ENHRY, CDR2 SYGVKD. Trimming cost V 6 bases and J 0 bases, with 8 bases left between them. CDR3 coding DNA: TGTGCCATCAGGGTACAGCTGAACACTGAAGCTTTCTTT. This encodes CAIRVQLNTEAFF.

V gene TRBV5-1 combines with J gene TRBJ1-2, with a weak D call TRBD1 (5 bases). CDR3 length: 14 residues. Per germline, CDR1 SGHRS and CDR2 YFSETQ. Trimming cost V 3 bases and J 2 bases, with 11 bases left between them. Written as DNA, the CDR3 is TGCGCCAGCAGCTGGGACCCCAGAAACTATGGCTACACCTTC. It codes for CASSWDPRNYGYTF.

J is TRBJ2-7 and V is TRBV10-2; D perhaps matches TRBD2 (5 bases). There are 13 residues in the CDR3. Trimming took 7 bases from V and 1 from J, leaving 11 bases between them. CDR1 is WSHSY and CDR2 is SAAADI in the germline V gene. The CDR3: CASMLRGSYEQYF. CDR3 DNA sequence: TGCGCCAGCATGTTACGGGGTTCCTACGAGCAGTACTTC.

This clone was detected once. The genes are TRBV6-5 and TRBJ1-6; tentatively, D is TRBD1 (5 bases). The CDR3 is 14 residues long. V was clipped by 6 bases and J by 8 bases, with 14 bases between them. Germline CDR1 is MNHEY and CDR2 is SVGAGI. The CDR3 region is CASRRRELDSPLHF. For the CDR3, the DNA is TGTGCCAGCAGGCGCAGGGAATTGGATTCACCCCTCCACTTT.

The chain couples TRBV30 to TRBJ1-1, with D possibly being TRBD1 (5 bases). In germline, CDR1 is GTSNPN, CDR2 SVGIG (reference sequence). V lost 5 bases, J lost 1 base, and 17 bases lay in between. The CDR3 has 15 amino acids. CDR3 protein: CAWADFRGPNTEAFF. CDR3 nucleotide sequence: TGTGCCTGGGCTGACTTCCGGGGCCCGAACACTGAAGCTTTCTTT.

The V call is TRBV4-1, the J call TRBJ2-7; D ambiguous. V gave up 1 base and J gave up 3 bases, with 13 bases separating them. CDR1 and CDR2 (germline): MGHRA, YSYEKL. This CDR3 is 15 amino acids long. The CDR3 loop reads CASSQVPTADYEQYF. The CDR3 region has the DNA TGCGCCAGCAGCCAAGTTCCGACCGCGGACTACGAGCAGTACTTC.

This clone was counted a few times. The CDR3 protein is CASSSQPGGGNTEAFF. The CDR3 bases are TGTGCCAGCAGTTCCCAGCCGGGGGGGGGCAACACTGAAGCTTTCTTT. The V and J genes are TRBV6-5 and TRBJ1-1; D might be TRBD1 (6 bases). Germline lookup yields CDR1 MNHEY and CDR2 SVGAGI. CDR3 length: 16 residues. V gave up 4 bases and J gave up 2 bases, with 17 bases separating them.

The chain combines TRBV4-2 with TRBJ1-4; D may be TRBD1 (6 bases). Trimming removed 1 base from V and 7 bases from J, with 13 bases in between. Germline V lookup: CDR1 LGHNA, CDR2 YNFKEQ. The CDR3 extends over 15 amino acids. CDR3: CASSQAAGVGEKLFF. The CDR3 DNA is TGTGCCAGCAGCCAAGCCGCAGGGGTGGGTGAAAAACTGTTTTTT.

The table lists this clone with a count of one. The chain has TRBV5-1 and TRBJ2-1; 9 bases line up with TRBD2. V shed 4 bases, J shed 8 bases, and the junction held 10 bases outside the gene matches. This CDR3 region has 15 residues. Germline CDR1 reads SGHRS; CDR2 reads YFSETQ. Here the CDR3 DNA reads TGCGCCAGCAGCCCACAGCGGGGGGCCGCTTATGAGCAGTTCTTC. Amino acid sequence: CASSPQRGAAYEQFF.

The CDR3, as DNA: TGTGCCAGCAGCTTGGAAGGGTACTGGGGGCGGAACTATGGCTACACCTTC. Its translation is CASSLEGYWGRNYGYTF. This chain joins TRBV5-6 and TRBJ1-2; D is possibly TRBD1 (6 bases). V dropped 0 bases and J dropped 2 bases, with 17 bases sitting between them. Per germline, CDR1 SGHDT and CDR2 YYEEEE. The CDR3 extends over 17 amino acids.

The chain is built from TRBV5-1 and TRBJ1-4; no reliable D call. CDR3 size: 14 residues. Germline CDR1 is SGHRS and CDR2 is YFSETQ. Trimming cost V 3 bases and J 2 bases, with 8 bases left between them. In DNA form, the CDR3 reads TGCGCCAGCAGCTCCCCAGAGACTAATGAAAAACTGTTTTTT. As protein: CASSSPETNEKLFF.

V gene TRBV5-4 combines with J gene TRBJ2-1; D may be TRBD2 (7 bases). Between the trimmed V and J ends, which lost 0 bases and 0 bases, there was a span of 16 bases. Germline loops: CDR1 SGHNT, CDR2 YYREEE (reference sequence). This CDR3 has 18 residues. The CDR3 sequence is CASSLGGAAGSSYNEQFF. DNA of the CDR3: TGTGCCAGCAGCTTGGGGGGGGCAGCGGGAAGCTCCTACAATGAGCAGTTCTTC. The whole variable domain, filled in from reference TRBV5-4 and TRBJ2-1, reads ETGVTQSPTHLIKTRGQQVTLRCSSQSGHNTVSWYQQALGQGPQFIFQYYREEENGRGNFPPRFSGLQFPNYSSELNVNALELDDSALYLCASSLGGAAGSSYNEQFFGPGTRLTVL.

The chain has TRBV2 and TRBJ2-3; the match to TRBD1 covers 9 bases. This CDR3 contains 16 residues. CDR1 and CDR2 (germline): SNHLY, FYNNEI. J was trimmed by 4 bases and V by 9 bases; bases with no gene match: 14. For the CDR3, the DNA is TGTGCCAGAGGAAACGTACAGGGGGCAATTCCAGATACGCAGTATTTT. It encodes CARGNVQGAIPDTQYF.

This clone was detected only a few times. The V call is TRBV2, the J call TRBJ1-5; tentatively, D is TRBD1 (6 bases). Germline V CDR1 and CDR2: SNHLY, FYNNEI. CDR3 size: 16 residues. Trimming shortened V by 4 bases and J by 0 bases, and 13 bases separated the two germline ends. CDR3 sequence reads: CASSAHRTDSNQPQHF. DNA for the CDR3: TGTGCCAGCAGTGCACATAGGACAGATAGCAATCAGCCCCAGCATTTT. The full variable domain, completed using reference TRBV2 and TRBJ1-5, is EPEVTQTPSHQVTQMGQEVILRCVPISNHLYFYWYRQILGQKVEFLVSFYNNEISEKSEIFDDQFSVERPDGSNFTLKIRSTKLEDSAMYFCASSAHRTDSNQPQHFGDGTRLSIL.